This TCR beta chain stems from a study of beta chain features in type 1 diabetes. Findings and caveats of the study: Shorter TCRB CDR3s, moderately but significantly so, were found in Type 1 diabetes patients in all four CD4+ subsets. Researchers caution that PCR might favor shorter templates, equally among patients and controls.

The entirety of the isolated RNA underwent reverse transcription, so expressed TCRB transcripts were sequenced. Mean read depth for naive, central memory and regulatory T cell samples was approximately 3.57 million reads. Profiling relied on immunoSEQ multiplex PCR, and the TCRdb table lists in-frame clones only, not all of them. This sample has 850,000 to 900,000 clones, with 17% found just once. V gave up 5 bases and J gave up 5 bases; unmatched junction bases: 6. This CDR3 region has 14 residues. The germline V gene has CDR1 SGHAT and CDR2 FQNNGV. As concerns this clone: Its antigen is still unknown.

V is TRBV11-2 and J is TRBJ2-4, with 7 positions matching TRBD1. This TCR came from a young woman in good health. What was sequenced was naive CD4+ T cells from blood. CDR3 loop: CASSTRQGENIQYF. DNA for the CDR3: TGTGCCAGCAGCACCAGACAGGGAGAAAACATTCAGTACTTC.